This T cell receptor beta chain originates from a study of regulatory T cells in long-lasting Graves disease. A few counts support this clonotype. Its target is not known. Noted time point: newly diagnosed GD, antithyroid drugs for less than 3 months. RNA extracted from PBMCs served as the sequencing template. Building the TCR beta libraries relied on iRepertoire HTBI primers, and CDR3 regions underwent Arm-PCR. TCRdb ran MiXCR on the multiplex PCR reads and lists one entry per CDR3 protein. This table has about 440,000 distinct CDR3 sequences, around 14% appearing once. Whole-study results and caveats: The study found persistent patients shared more public clonotypes (about 3,000) than new patients (about 990).

This sample also appeared in a second study, on T cells in Graves' hyperthyroidism and ophthalmopathy.

This TCR was sampled from a woman in her twenties or thirties with Graves disease. The sequenced sample was peripheral blood mononuclear cells (PBMCs), obtained at new diagnosis, from a patient treated with antithyroid drugs.

In DNA, the CDR3 is TGCGCCAGCAGCTTGGAGGCCGTGAACACCGGGGAGCTGTTTTTT. As protein: CASSLEAVNTGELFF. The rearrangement joins TRBV5-1 to TRBJ2-2; D gene uncertain. The germline gives CDR1 SGHRS, CDR2 YFSETQ. V lost 0 bases and J lost 1, with 7 bases in between. The CDR3 runs 15 residues.